Below, 24 T cell receptor beta chains from the same sample are listed, as sequenced in a study of blood T cell repertoires in COVID-19. Measured with immunoSEQ multiplex PCR; TCRdb has only the in-frame clones, and not every one. The sample yields just under 65,000 clones, 60% to 85% seen once. The specimen sequenced was peripheral blood. The receptors stem from a woman over 75 with acute or convalescent COVID-19.

V is TRBV28 and J is TRBJ2-7; 10 positions match TRBD2. The germline CDR1 and CDR2 sequences are MDHEN and SYDVKM. Trimming at V came to 6 bases and at J to 5 bases, leaving 16 bases not matched to a gene. CDR3 length: 17 amino acids. CDR3: CASSYVVGAGGRHEQYF. Written as DNA, the CDR3 is TGTGCCAGCAGCTACGTCGTAGGAGCGGGAGGGCGCCACGAGCAGTACTTC.

This clone has just one count. This chain links TRBV27 with TRBJ2-3; 9 positions agree with TRBD2. Germline V CDR1 and CDR2: MNHEY, SMNVEV (reference sequence). V dropped 2 bases and J dropped 3; count of bases not matched to a gene: 6. The CDR3 consists of 16 residues. Here the CDR3 DNA reads TGTGCCAGCAGTTTAGAGCGCCTAGCGGGGACAGATACGCAGTATTTT. It encodes CASSLERLAGTDTQYF.

The chain carries TRBV30 and TRBJ1-5; 9 bases agree with TRBD1. CDR1 and CDR2 (germline): GTSNPN, SVGIG (reference sequence). The CDR3 is made up of 14 amino acids. J gave up 4 bases and V 4 bases, and 5 bases lay outside the gene matches. The CDR3 bases are TGTGCCTGGACCGGGACAGGGCCAAATCAGCCCCAGCATTTT. Translating gives CAWTGTGPNQPQHF.

The J gene is TRBJ2-3, the V gene TRBV5-6; 9 bases line up with TRBD2. V shed 3 bases and J 4 bases; nucleotides not matched to a gene: 9. Germline lookup yields CDR1 SGHDT and CDR2 YYEEEE. The CDR3 runs 16 residues. The chain's CDR3 is CASSYLPGLAPDTQYF. Written as DNA, the CDR3 is TGTGCCAGCAGCTACCTTCCGGGACTAGCCCCAGATACGCAGTATTTT.

The chain links TRBV10-3 to TRBJ1-3, with D uncertain. This CDR3 is 14 amino acids long. Germline V gene data show CDR1 as ENHRY and CDR2 as SYGVKD. The CDR3 reads CGLSPGASGNTIYF. CDR3 nucleotides: TGTGGGCTATCCCCAGGTGCCTCTGGAAACACCATATATTTT.

The chain links TRBV30 to TRBJ1-1, with D possibly matching TRBD1 (5 bases). The CDR3 is 13 amino acids. Trimming removed 0 bases at V and 6 bases at J, with 11 bases between. CDR1 and CDR2 from the germline V gene are GTSNPN and SVGIG (reference sequence). The CDR3 DNA is TGTGCCTGGAGTGTACTTAGGGGCTCTGAAGCTTTCTTT. Amino acids: CAWSVLRGSEAFF.

The chain recombines TRBV7-3 with TRBJ2-1, with D perhaps matching TRBD2 (6 bases). In germline, CDR1 is SGHTA, CDR2 FQGTGA. The CDR3 runs to 14 residues. Trimming removed 2 bases from V and 6 bases from J, with 11 bases in between. The CDR3: CASSLGGWPNEQFF. The CDR3 DNA reads TGTGCCAGCAGCTTAGGAGGGTGGCCCAATGAGCAGTTCTTC. The entire variable domain, with the rest obtained from reference TRBV7-3 and TRBJ2-1, is as follows: GAGVSQTPSNKVTEKGKYVELRCDPISGHTALYWYRQSLGQGPEFLIYFQGTGAADDSGLPNDRFFAVRPEGSVSTLKIQRTERGDSAVYLCASSLGGWPNEQFFGPGTRLTVL.

V usage is TRBV2 and J usage is TRBJ2-7, with D perhaps matching TRBD2 (6 bases). Trimming cost V 6 bases and J 6 bases, with 15 bases left between them. The CDR3 sequence is 13 residues long. CDR1 SNHLY and CDR2 FYNNEI come from the germline V gene. CDR3 sequence (DNA): TGTGCCAGCAGACCTTTCAGGGAGGCCGAGCAGTACTTC. It is translated as CASRPFREAEQYF.

This chain connects TRBV7-3 to TRBJ2-1; D possibly corresponds to TRBD1 (6 bases). The V gene's germline CDR1 is SGHTA and CDR2 FQGTGA. Trimming stripped 8 bases from V and 4 bases from J, with 24 bases between. This CDR3 contains 17 residues. CDR3 DNA sequence: TGTGCCAGCTTCCCCGAGGGTGGGCAGGGGTTATACAATGAGCAGTTCTTC. Translated: CASFPEGGQGLYNEQFF. Based on the CDR3 plus reference TRBV7-3 and TRBJ2-1, the full variable domain is GAGVSQTPSNKVTEKGKYVELRCDPISGHTALYWYRQSLGQGPEFLIYFQGTGAADDSGLPNDRFFAVRPEGSVSTLKIQRTERGDSAVYLCASFPEGGQGLYNEQFFGPGTRLTVL.

This chain joins TRBV28 and TRBJ1-1, with D hard to call. V dropped 6 bases and J dropped 3 bases, with 11 bases sitting between them. The CDR3 contains 13 residues. CDR1 and CDR2 from the germline V gene are MDHEN and SYDVKM. The CDR3 protein is CASSRRRDTEAFF. CDR3 DNA sequence: TGTGCCAGCAGCCGGCGGCGGGACACTGAAGCTTTCTTT.

This clone is medium-sized (0.01 to 0.1%) in the sample. Other DNA sequences in this sample translate to the same CDR3. The CDR3 region has the DNA TGTGCCATCAGTGAGCCCGACAGGGCCTATGGCTACACCTTC. This sequence encodes CAISEPDRAYGYTF. The gene calls are TRBV10-3 and TRBJ1-2, with TRBD1 matching over 7 bases. In germline, CDR1 is ENHRY, CDR2 SYGVKD. The V and J ends lost 2 bases and 4 bases, in that order; junction bases with no gene match: 4. CDR3 length equals 14 residues.

The chain uses TRBV3-1 (or the pseudogene TRBV3-2) and TRBJ1-5; tentative D call: TRBD1 (5 bases). From germline, CDR1 is LGHDT and CDR2 YNNKEL (reference sequence). The ends were cut back, 3 bases at V and 3 bases at J, with 6 bases in the middle. This CDR3 is 13 amino acids long. CDR3 region: CASSQDTNQPQHF. CDR3 coding DNA: TGTGCCAGCAGCCAGGACACCAATCAGCCCCAGCATTTT.

This clone appeared a few times. The chain recombines TRBV5-8 with TRBJ2-2, with 7 bases lining up with TRBD1. V dropped 4 bases and J dropped 1; count of bases not matched to a gene: 7. The CDR3 loop spans 16 amino acids. CDR1 and CDR2 (germline): SGHTS, YDEGEE. The CDR3 loop is CASSPETGRNTGELFF. CDR3 nucleotide sequence: TGTGCCAGCAGCCCTGAGACAGGGAGGAACACCGGGGAGCTGTTTTTT.

The rearrangement uses TRBV6-1 and TRBJ1-6; 8 bases line up with TRBD1. CDR3 size: 20 residues. Germline trimming cut 1 base from V and 2 bases from J; bases unmatched to any gene: 13. Per germline, CDR1 MNHNS and CDR2 SASEGT. The CDR3 coding sequence is TGTGCCAGCAGTGAAGTGTCCGCCTGGACAGGGATCACCTATAATTCACCCCTCCACTTT. Translation: CASSEVSAWTGITYNSPLHF.

This chain links TRBV30 with TRBJ1-4, with TRBD1 matching 7 bases. Per the germline V gene, CDR1 is GTSNPN and CDR2 is SVGIG (reference sequence). This CDR3 comprises 14 residues. V trimming: 0 bases; J trimming: 8 bases; junction bases outside the gene matches: 6. CDR3 coding DNA: TGTGCCTGGAGTGTAACAGGGGCGCGGGAAAAACTGTTTTTT. It specifies CAWSVTGAREKLFF.

Only a few counts were recorded for this clone. The chain has TRBV5-1 and TRBJ2-7, with TRBD1 matching 7 bases. V dropped 7 bases and J dropped 0; count of bases not matched to a gene: 4. The CDR3 covers 13 residues. CDR1 and CDR2 (germline): SGHRS, YFSETQ. The CDR3 loop is CASRDSSSYEQYF. DNA for the CDR3: TGCGCCAGCCGGGACAGTTCCTCCTACGAGCAGTACTTC.

The V call is TRBV24-1, the J call TRBJ2-1; TRBD1 matches at 9 bases. Unmatched junction bases numbered 4, after V lost 2 bases and J lost 3 bases. The CDR3 loop spans 16 amino acids. Germline V gives CDR1 KGHDR, CDR2 SFDVKD. The CDR3 here is CATSDSGTGIYNEQFF. Here the CDR3 DNA reads TGTGCCACCAGTGATTCCGGGACAGGGATCTACAATGAGCAGTTCTTC.

Concerning this clone itself: Within the sample, other DNA sequences also encode this same CDR3. The CDR3: CASSLRRGTDTQYF. The CDR3 DNA follows: TGTGCCAGCAGTTTACGCAGGGGCACAGATACGCAGTATTTT. This chain connects TRBV28 to TRBJ2-3; weak D call: TRBD1 (5 bases). Trimming left V 2 bases short and J 1 base short, with 7 bases between. This CDR3 has 14 amino acids. Germline loops: CDR1 MDHEN, CDR2 SYDVKM.

The chain uses TRBV4-1 and TRBJ1-2; maybe TRBD1 (6 bases). The CDR3 spans 14 residues. Germline values: CDR1 MGHRA, CDR2 YSYEKL. The V end was cut by 4 bases, the J end by 3 bases, with 12 bases between. The CDR3 DNA is TGCGCCAGCAGCCCCGGACAGACCTACTATGGCTACACCTTC. Encoded protein: CASSPGQTYYGYTF.

This CDR3 reads CASSFSGETEAFF. The CDR3 DNA reads TGTGCCAGCAGTTTTTCGGGGGAAACTGAAGCTTTCTTT. The chain couples TRBV9 to TRBJ1-1; tentatively, D is TRBD1 (5 bases). Trimming cost V 5 bases and J 5 bases, with 13 bases left between them. The CDR3 extends over 13 amino acids. Per germline, CDR1 SGDLS and CDR2 YYNGEE.

There are a few counts of this clone. The CDR3 coding sequence is TGTGCCAGCAGTTACTCGGGGGGGCCTGGCTACACCTTC. Translated: CASSYSGGPGYTF. The V gene is TRBV6-2 or TRBV6-3, the J gene TRBJ1-2; tentative D call: TRBD1 (6 bases). CDR3 length equals 13 residues. CDR1 MNHEY and CDR2 SVGEGT come from the germline V gene. The V end lost 0 bases, the J end lost 7 bases, and 9 bases lay between the germline ends.

The CDR3 nucleotides are TGTGCCAGCATGGGGGGGAATGGCTACACCTTC. Its protein product is CASMGGNGYTF. The rearrangement links TRBV28 to TRBJ1-2; D is perhaps TRBD1 (5 bases). The CDR3 has 11 residues. Trimming removed 7 bases from V and 6 bases from J, with 9 bases in between. Germline-derived CDR1 and CDR2 are MDHEN and SYDVKM.

This clone was counted a single time. The rearrangement links TRBV19 to TRBJ2-2, with D perhaps matching TRBD2 (8 bases). The V end lost 5 bases, the J end lost 2 bases, and 15 bases lay between the germline ends. This CDR3 spans 16 amino acids. Per germline, CDR1 LNHDA and CDR2 SQIVND (reference sequence). The CDR3: CASSLGLGGNTGELFF. The CDR3 DNA sequence: TGTGCCAGTAGTTTGGGACTAGGGGGCAACACCGGGGAGCTGTTTTTT.

This chain uses TRBV28 with TRBJ1-5; 9 bases align to TRBD1. Trimming took 6 bases from V and 4 from J; bases not matched to a gene: 4. The CDR3 is 14 amino acids. Germline V gene data show CDR1 as MDHEN and CDR2 as SYDVKM. The CDR3: CASRRGTGNQPQHF. The CDR3 DNA reads as TGTGCCAGCAGAAGAGGGACAGGGAATCAGCCCCAGCATTTT.